The next 27 T cell receptor delta chains were all read from a single sample in a study of γδ T cells in repeated Plasmodium falciparum infection. Bulk repertoires came from Vgamma9/Vdelta2+ or Vdelta2-negative gammadelta T cells flow-sorted from PBMC. TCRdb re-called clones from the multiplex PCR reads via CATT. The repertoire has 75,000 to 100,000 delta-chain clones, 1.4% of them found once; the top ten carry around 8.5%. Material: gamma-delta T cells from blood. All receptors come from a pool of human donors (malaria-infected and uninfected, not separated).

This clone showed up just a few times. A far larger clone is one nucleotide away, so this likely arose from a read error. Within the sample, other DNA sequences also encode this same CDR3. V usage is TRDV1 and J usage is TRDJ1, with D possibly being TRDD2 (6 bases). TCRdb supplies no J gene; here it was assigned by aligning the nucleotide sequence to germline. Trimming stripped 5 bases from V and 2 bases from J, with 36 bases between. The CDR3 contains 22 residues. Per germline, CDR1 TSWWSYY and CDR2 QGS. CDR3 sequence: CALGKTPFFLTNLASPTDKLIF. CDR3 nucleotide sequence: TGTGCTCTTGGGAAGACCCCATTCTTCCTCACCAATCTAGCGTCTCCAACCGATAAACTCATCTTT.

This clone was seen only a few times. The translation of this DNA and the TCRdb protein of a much larger clone differ at residue 17, probably owing to a read error; the protein shown here is translated from the DNA. The CDR3 loop is CACDMMSLKVLGDIGKPIF. CDR3 bases: TGTGCCTGTGACATGATGTCCCTCAAGGTACTGGGGGATATAGGTAAACCCATCTTT. The V gene corresponds to TRDV2; no J gene was called; the DNA was not used to check the table's D call, TRDD3. CDR1 and CDR2 (germline): GEAIGNYY, EKD. CDR3 length: 19 residues.

This clone is medium-sized (0.01 to 0.1%) in the sample. The sample carries other DNA sequences with the same CDR3. The V call is TRDV2, the J call TRDJ1, with 7 bases matching TRDD3. The V gene end was trimmed by 0 bases and the J gene end by 0 bases; junction bases not matched to a gene: 9. This CDR3 contains 17 residues. Per germline, CDR1 GEAIGNYY and CDR2 EKD. CDR3 nucleotide sequence: TGTGCCTGTGACACCGTAGGGGGATTCAGAGACACCGATAAACTCATCTTT. It specifies CACDTVGGFRDTDKLIF.

As to this clone: A far larger clone is one base from this, pointing to a likely read error. At the DNA level, this CDR3 is encoded by other sequences in the same sample as well. The chain recombines TRDV1 with TRDJ2; either TRDD2 or TRDD3 may supply D (7 bases each). In the absence of a J gene in TCRdb, the DNA was matched to germline to assign it here. The CDR3 is 24 amino acids. Per the germline V gene, CDR1 is TSWWSYY and CDR2 is QGS. The CDR3 sequence is CALGELAPILPLLWGDTLTAQLFF. CDR3 DNA: TGTGCTCTCGGGGAACTAGCCCCAATCCTTCCTCTCCTCTGGGGGGACACTTTGACAGCACAACTCTTCTTT.

As regards this clone: Being one base from a much bigger clone, this may be a read error. The V gene is TRDV1, the J gene TRDJ1; 8 bases fit TRDD3. The J gene, absent from TCRdb, was called here by matching the DNA to germline. From germline, CDR1 is TSWWSYY and CDR2 QGS. Germline trimming cut 9 bases from V and 0 bases from J; bases unmatched to any gene: 33. The CDR3 loop spans 23 amino acids. The CDR3 DNA follows: TGTGCTCTCCTGGACACCTCGGGGTGGGGGATCCGACCCCCAATCTGGTACACCGATAAACTCATCTTT. This codes for CALLDTSGWGIRPPIWYTDKLIF.

This clone was seen only a few times. TCRdb's entry gives the protein of a much larger clone, which mismatches this DNA's translation at residue 17, likely from a read error; the protein reported here is translated from the DNA. The V gene call is TRDV1, and the J gene call is absent; TRDD3 is the table's D call and was not checked against the DNA. This CDR3 has 18 amino acids. Germline CDR1 TSWWSYY, CDR2 QGS. The CDR3 loop is CALGDSRAANPKQNKLTF. The CDR3 DNA reads TGTGCTCTTGGAGACTCTCGGGCGGCCAATCCAAAACAAAATAAACTCACCTTT.

This clone was seen a few times. With a far larger clone one base away, a read error is the likely cause. The sample carries other DNA sequences with the same CDR3. This chain uses TRDV1 with TRDJ1; D remains ambiguous. Germline CDR1 is TSWWSYY and CDR2 is QGS. This CDR3 region has 12 residues. Trimming cost V 8 bases and J 5 bases, with 12 bases left between them. DNA for the CDR3: TGTGCTCTTTTCTCCTCCCGGGATAAACTCATCTTT. Its translation is CALFSSRDKLIF.

A remark on this clone: The protein in TCRdb stems from a much larger clone and differs at residue 11 from this DNA's translation, likely a read error; here the protein is translated from the DNA. The chain couples TRDV2 to TRDJ1; the match to TRDD3 covers 9 bases. No J gene was available from TCRdb, and it was assigned here by a germline match of the DNA. Per the germline V gene, CDR1 is GEAIGNYY and CDR2 is EKD. The CDR3 spans 16 residues. V was pared by 3 bases and J by 3 bases, with 10 bases of the junction left unmatched. CDR3 in amino acids: CACDSLLGENADKLIF. The CDR3 DNA reads as TGTGCCTGTGACTCCTTACTGGGGGAAAACGCCGATAAACTCATCTTT.

This clone was seen ten or more times. CDR3 nucleotide sequence: TGTGCTGTGGTGACGACCACCGATAAACTCATCTTT. Translating gives CAVVTTTDKLIF. V usage is TRAV36/DV7 and J usage is TRDJ1; D gene unclear. The germline V gene has CDR1 VTNFRS and CDR2 LTSSGIE (reference sequence). The CDR3 has 12 amino acids. Trimming took off 3 bases at V and 1 base at J, with 7 bases between the two ends.

Concerning this clone itself: Only one base separates this from a far larger clonotype, so it likely reflects a read error. Other DNA sequences in this specimen translate into the identical CDR3. This chain joins TRDV1 and TRDJ1, with 9 bases lining up with TRDD3. Matching the DNA to germline supplied the J gene, which TCRdb does not give. Germline-derived CDR1 and CDR2 are TSWWSYY and QGS. J gave up 1 base and V 4 bases, and 10 bases lay outside the gene matches. The CDR3 consists of 17 residues. The CDR3 DNA sequence: TGTGCTCTTGGGGTCGGGGCTGGGGGATTCTCCACCGATAAACTCATCTTT. Encoded protein: CALGVGAGGFSTDKLIF.

About this clone itself: With a far larger clone one base away, a read error is the likely cause. The same CDR3 is also encoded by other DNA sequences in this sample. The chain uses TRDV1 and TRDJ1; TRDD3 aligns across 7 bases. The CDR3 extends over 23 amino acids. CDR1 and CDR2 from the germline V gene are TSWWSYY and QGS. CDR3 sequence reads: CALGEQYLNLYWGTSGGTDKLIF. The CDR3 region has the DNA TGTGCCCTTGGGGAACAGTACCTAAACCTGTACTGGGGAACCAGTGGGGGGACCGATAAACTCATCTTT.

As regards this clone: The protein held in TCRdb is that of a much larger clone and does not match this DNA's translation at residue 17, likely because of a read error; the protein shown is translated from the DNA. This chain connects TRDV2 to TRDJ1; 11 bases match TRDD3. No J segment appears in TCRdb, so it was assigned here by matching the sequence to germline. After removal of 1 base from V and 5 bases from J, the junction contained 26 bases not matched to a gene. CDR1 GEAIGNYY and CDR2 EKD come from the germline V gene. This CDR3 is 22 amino acids long. This CDR3 reads CACDTVGGIPLLGDTSPDKLIF. Here the CDR3 DNA reads TGTGCCTGTGACACGGTGGGGGGGATTCCGCTCCTGGGGGATACTTCTCCGGATAAACTCATCTTT.

Points on this clone: A read error likely explains why the TCRdb protein, taken from a much larger clone, differs from this DNA's translation at residue 11; the protein shown is translated from the DNA. The genes are TRDV3 and TRDJ1, with TRDD3 matching over 11 bases. J was trimmed by 8 bases and V by 0 bases; bases with no gene match: 11. This CDR3 comprises 15 residues. From germline, CDR1 is TVYSNPD and CDR2 GDNSRS (reference sequence). The CDR3 is CAFSNLLLGDNKLIF. The CDR3 nucleotides read TGTGCCTTTAGCAACCTGCTACTGGGGGATAACAAACTCATCTTT.

Worth noting for this clone: TCRdb records a much larger clone's protein for this DNA, with a difference at residue 5 that likely arises from a read error; the protein given is the translation of the DNA. This chain links TRDV3 with TRDJ1; D uncertain. TCRdb is silent on the J gene; assignment here came from matching the DNA to germline. The length of the CDR3 is 14 residues. Trimming stripped 1 base from V and 0 bases from J, with 12 bases between. Germline CDR1 reads TVYSNPD; CDR2 reads GDNSRS (reference sequence). CDR3 sequence: CAFIVRLYTDKLIF. Written as DNA, the CDR3 is TGTGCCTTTATTGTCAGGTTGTACACCGATAAACTCATCTTT. Full variable domain (missing parts from reference TRDV3 and TRDJ1): CDKVTQSSPDQTVASGSEVVLLCTYDTVYSNPDLFWYRIRPDYSFQFVFYGDNSRSEGADFTQGRFSVKHILTQKAFHLVISPVRTEDSATYYCAFIVRLYTDKLIFGKGTRVTVEP.

Remarks on this clone: A read error likely explains why the TCRdb protein, taken from a much larger clone, differs from this DNA's translation at residue 7; the protein shown is translated from the DNA. The chain joins TRDV1 to TRDJ1; D may be TRDD3 (6 bases). With 4 bases removed from V and 1 base from J, the gap between germline ends came to 16 bases. The CDR3 extends over 16 amino acids. Per the germline V gene, CDR1 is TSWWSYY and CDR2 is QGS. This CDR3 reads CALGAPDWVITDKLIF. The CDR3 nucleotides read TGTGCTCTTGGGGCTCCTGACTGGGTAATCACCGATAAACTCATCTTT.

On this clone: TCRdb has a much larger clone's protein, which differs at residue 20 from the translation of this DNA, likely because of a read error; what is shown is the protein translated from the DNA. No call exists for the J gene, whereas the V gene is TRDV1; the DNA was not compared with TRDD3, the D call given in the table. This CDR3 has 22 amino acids. Germline V gene lookup returns CDR1 TSWWSYY and CDR2 QGS. The CDR3 bases are TGTGCTCTTGGGGAGCTCCTAGGGCTGGGGGATACCTCGGTCTGGGACACCCGACAGGTGTTTTTC. As protein: CALGELLGLGDTSVWDTRQVFF.

This clone was seen repeatedly, ten times or more. A much larger clone lies a single base off, so this may be a read error. Within the sample, other DNA sequences also encode this same CDR3. This sequence joins TRDV2 and TRDJ1; D may be TRDD3 (6 bases). TCRdb supplies no J gene; here it was assigned by aligning the nucleotide sequence to germline. The germline V gene encodes CDR1 GEAIGNYY and CDR2 EKD. V lost 0 bases to trimming and J lost 1 base, with 23 bases between them. CDR3 length: 19 amino acids. The CDR3 nucleotides are TGTGCCTGTGACACCCTCGCCCCTACTACCGGGGGACCCACCGATAAACTCATCTTT. Translated, it gives CACDTLAPTTGGPTDKLIF.

The chain links TRDV1 to TRDJ1; 12 positions agree with TRDD3. TCRdb does not report a J gene; here it was assigned by matching the DNA to germline references. The CDR3 is 23 residues long. The J segment lost 4 bases and the V segment lost 1 base, leaving 25 bases of the junction unmatched. Germline-derived CDR1 and CDR2 are TSWWSYY and QGS. Written as DNA, the CDR3 is TGTGCTCTTGGGGAACCGCTTTTTTCTACGCGCGCTGGGGGATACGCGAATAGCGATAAACTCATCTTT. This gives the protein CALGEPLFSTRAGGYANSDKLIF.

Turning to this clone: TCRdb's protein for this DNA is that of a much larger clone and differs from the translation at residue 7, likely a read error; the protein shown is the DNA translation. This chain connects TRDV2 to TRDJ1; no firm D call. Germline matching of the DNA provided the J gene here, since TCRdb leaves it blank. Germline V lookup: CDR1 GEAIGNYY, CDR2 EKD. Trimming took 0 bases from V and 0 from J, leaving 10 bases between them. The CDR3 has 15 residues. CDR3 sequence reads: CACDTVEGYTDKLIF. In DNA form, the CDR3 reads TGTGCCTGTGACACCGTGGAGGGCTACACCGATAAACTCATCTTT.

This clone was observed a handful of times. TCRdb's protein for this DNA is that of a much larger clone and differs from the translation at residue 3, likely a read error; the protein shown is the DNA translation. V is TRDV1 and J is TRDJ2; 13 nucleotides match TRDD3. Since TCRdb gives no J gene, matching the DNA to germline was used here to assign it. CDR1 is TSWWSYY, CDR2 QGS, per germline. The length of the CDR3 is 24 residues. The CDR3 loop is CAPGELPFLSYVLGDTQLTAQLFF. The CDR3 DNA reads TGTGCTCCTGGGGAGCTTCCCTTCCTAAGTTATGTACTGGGGGATACGCAATTGACAGCACAACTCTTCTTT.

In its sample, this clone was seen a few times. The amino acid sequence in TCRdb belongs to a much larger clone and departs from this DNA's translation at residue 4, likely a sequencing read error; the sequence shown is translated from the DNA. The chain recombines TRDV2 with TRDJ1, with 10 nucleotides matching TRDD3. Germline V gene sequence: CDR1 GEAIGNYY, CDR2 EKD. Trimming removed 5 bases from V and 3 bases from J; junction bases left unmatched: 8. The CDR3 contains 15 residues. CDR3 bases: TGTGCCTGTGGCGGACTGGGGGATCACGCCGATAAACTCATCTTT. Protein: CACGGLGDHADKLIF.

With respect to this clone: TCRdb attributes to this sequence the protein of a much larger clone, which differs from the DNA translation at residue 15; a read error is likely, and the protein displayed is translated from the DNA. This chain connects TRDV1 to TRDJ1; 10 bases fit TRDD3. The germline CDR1 and CDR2 sequences are TSWWSYY and QGS. The V gene end was trimmed by 4 bases and the J gene end by 2 bases; junction bases not matched to a gene: 22. This CDR3 spans 21 amino acids. CDR3 in amino acids: CALGAHFLRTPLGDITDKLIF. DNA for the CDR3: TGTGCTCTTGGGGCCCACTTCCTACGAACCCCTCTGGGGGATATAACCGATAAACTCATCTTT.

As concerns this clone: Being one base from a much bigger clone, this may be a read error. The chain recombines TRDV2 with TRDJ3; TRDD3 matches 10 bases. In the absence of a J gene in TCRdb, the DNA was matched to germline to assign it here. The CDR3 covers 33 residues. The V gene's germline CDR1 is GEAIGNYY and CDR2 EKD. The CDR3 DNA is TGTGCCTGTGACACCGTTCAGGATTCCAGAAAGTCCGGTGCTCCTTTGGGGGATACAGGATATCTCCGGACCTCCTGGGGCACCCGACAGATGTTTTTC. Translation: CACDTVQDSRKSGAPLGDTGYLRTSWGTRQMFF.

In the case of this clone: The TCRdb record carries a much larger clone's protein, which differs from this DNA's translation at residue 9; a read error is the likely cause, and the protein listed here is the DNA translation. CDR3 in amino acids: CALGELWPHPSTGGCPAQLFF. The CDR3 DNA reads TGTGCTCTTGGGGAACTATGGCCCCATCCCAGTACTGGGGGATGTCCAGCACAACTCTTCTTT. The J gene is TRDJ2, the V gene TRDV1; 10 nucleotides line up with TRDD3. Trimming cost V 0 bases and J 6 bases; bases outside gene matches: 19. Germline V gene data show CDR1 as TSWWSYY and CDR2 as QGS. This CDR3 has 21 amino acids.

This clone was detected only a few times. A read error is likely here: a far larger clone is one base away. This same CDR3 is encoded by further DNA sequences in the sample. The chain is built from TRDV1 and TRDJ1; TRDD3 aligns across 12 bases. No J gene is reported in TCRdb; it was inferred here by comparing the DNA with germline. Germline CDR1 reads TSWWSYY; CDR2 reads QGS. This CDR3 comprises 18 residues. CDR3 residues: CALGEPHYWGIQREKLIF. CDR3 bases: TGTGCTCTTGGAGAACCTCATTACTGGGGGATACAAAGGGAGAAACTCATCTTT.

CDR3 in amino acids: CALGEHVRRPVTGGDGDKLIF. The CDR3 DNA reads TGTGCTCTTGGGGAACACGTCAGGAGGCCTGTTACTGGGGGAGACGGCGATAAACTCATCTTT. The J gene is TRDJ1, the V gene TRDV1; 9 nucleotides agree with TRDD3. Germline CDR1 TSWWSYY, CDR2 QGS. CDR3 length equals 21 residues. The trim removed 1 base at V and 4 bases at J, leaving 22 bases unmatched.

Ten or more counts support this clone. The rearrangement links TRDV2 to TRDJ1, with TRDD3 identical over 13 bases. Germline CDR1 reads GEAIGNYY; CDR2 reads EKD. V trimming: 3 bases; J trimming: 9 bases; junction bases outside the gene matches: 18. There are 18 residues in the CDR3. As DNA, the CDR3 is TGTGCCTGTGACCCCGTACTGGGGGATACGCAGGTCTGGTCGGAACTCATCTTT. This encodes CACDPVLGDTQVWSELIF.